The rows below give T cell receptor beta chains drawn from one sample of a study of memory CD4+ T cells and cytomegalovirus serostatus. Profiling relied on immunoSEQ multiplex PCR, and the TCRdb table lists in-frame clones only, not all of them. The sample carries tens of thousands of clones, approximately 86% recorded once. The sample was memory CD4+ T cells from blood. These receptors all come from an adult in good health and CMV-seronegative. Some clones in this sample may be carry-over from other donors' samples. Each CDR3 is given with its conserved first and last residue. D genes are given only for firm matches. Not all rows give a size; the values are once, few, many and, for expanded clones, a class.

>TRBV6-6|NA|TRBJ1-5|NA
CASRNYDQPQHF
TGTGCCAGCCGAAATTACGATCAGCCCCAGCATTTT
>TRBV11-1|NA|TRBJ2-3|NA
CASSLAWVTDTQYF
TGTGCCAGCAGCTTAGCCTGGGTCACAGATACGCAGTATTTT
>TRBV15|NA|TRBJ1-5|NA
CATRTTRRGPQHF
TGTGCCACCAGGACAACCCGGAGAGGGCCCCAGCATTTT
>TRBV9|NA|TRBJ2-7|once
CASSPRGTYEQYF
TGTGCCAGCAGCCCCCGGGGCACCTACGAGCAGTACTTC
>TRBV2|NA|TRBJ2-1|NA
CASSGGGFEQFF
TGTGCCAGCAGTGGAGGTGGATTTGAGCAGTTCTTC
>TRBV5-1|NA|TRBJ2-1|few
CASSLAGGARFNEQFF
TGCGCCAGCAGCTTGGCGGGCGGGGCCCGCTTCAATGAGCAGTTCTTC
>TRBV6-5|TRBD1|TRBJ2-7|NA
CASSYGTGSGEQYF
TGTGCCAGCAGTTACGGGACAGGGTCAGGGGAGCAGTACTTC
>TRBV5-6|NA|TRBJ2-7|NA
CASSFTGRYEQYF
TGTGCCAGCAGCTTTACAGGGCGATACGAGCAGTACTTC
>TRBV7-3|NA|TRBJ2-2|NA
CASSPRAGGGLGELFF
TGTGCCAGCAGCCCAAGAGCCGGCGGGGGCCTCGGGGAGCTGTTTTTT
>TRBV15|NA|TRBJ1-1|once
CATSNLAGIEAFF
TGTGCCACCAGCAACCTAGCAGGGATTGAAGCTTTCTTT
>TRBV5-1|TRBD1|TRBJ2-3|once
CASSSGTGPAVTQYF
TGCGCCAGCAGCTCCGGGACAGGCCCCGCAGTTACGCAGTATTTT
>TRBV5-5|NA|TRBJ2-7|NA
CASSRLASPYEQYF
TGTGCCAGCAGCCGCCTAGCGAGTCCCTACGAGCAGTACTTC
>TRBV19|NA|TRBJ1-2|NA
CASTSRGANYGYTF
TGTGCCAGTACCTCCAGAGGAGCTAACTATGGCTACACCTTC
>TRBV30|NA|TRBJ1-4|NA
CAWRDRRIPTNEKLFF
TGTGCCTGGAGAGACCGCCGTATACCAACTAATGAAAAACTGTTTTTT
>TRBV5-4|TRBD2|TRBJ2-2|NA
CASQLSGRASGELFF
TGTGCCAGCCAGCTTAGCGGGAGGGCCTCCGGGGAGCTGTTTTTT
>TRBV28|TRBD1|TRBJ2-7|few
CASSSPYRGRGEQYF
TGTGCCAGCAGTTCGCCCTACAGGGGTCGGGGCGAGCAGTACTTC
>TRBV18|TRBD1|TRBJ2-6|NA
CASSSQTGVAGANVLTF
TGTGCCAGCTCATCACAGACAGGGGTGGCCGGGGCCAACGTCCTGACTTTC
>TRBV19|TRBD1|TRBJ1-2|NA
CASSTRQGPQSLDGYTF
TGTGCCAGTAGTACACGACAGGGACCCCAAAGCCTCGATGGCTACACCTTC
>TRBV19|TRBD2|TRBJ2-7|NA
CASSRGTTYYEQYF
TGTGCCAGTTCGAGAGGGACTACCTATTACGAGCAGTACTTC
>TRBV5-4|NA|TRBJ2-4|NA
CASSHLPKEGIQYF
TGTGCCAGCAGCCATCTCCCGAAAGAGGGCATTCAGTACTTC
>TRBV5-1|NA|TRBJ1-1|NA
CASSWGRNTEAFF
TGCGCCAGCTCCTGGGGACGGAACACTGAAGCTTTCTTT
>TRBV6-1|TRBD2|TRBJ2-5|NA
CASISGLAGAETQYF
TGTGCCAGCATATCCGGATTAGCGGGAGCAGAGACCCAGTACTTC
>TRBV15|NA|TRBJ2-3|NA
CATSRDGGQRFSDTQYF
TGTGCCACCAGCAGAGATGGAGGACAGAGGTTTTCAGATACGCAGTATTTT
>TRBV18|NA|TRBJ2-4|NA
CASSPLFLGSETKNIQYF
TGTGCCAGCTCACCACTGTTTTTGGGGAGTGAGACCAAAAACATTCAGTACTTC
>TRBV5-1|NA|TRBJ2-3|NA
CASSSEGDQTQYF
TGCGCCAGCAGCTCGGAAGGTGACCAGACGCAGTATTTT
>TRBV27|NA|TRBJ2-3|NA
CASSLRGVGTDTQYF
TGTGCCAGCAGTTTACGGGGAGTAGGTACAGATACGCAGTATTTT
>TRBV18|TRBD2|TRBJ2-5|NA
CASSPPSGGGVRETQYF
TGTGCCAGCTCACCCCCCTCGGGGGGAGGGGTACGAGAGACCCAGTACTTC
>TRBV6-5|NA|TRBJ2-7|NA
CASSYYRVGYEQYF
TGTGCCAGCAGTTACTACAGGGTCGGCTACGAGCAGTACTTC
>TRBV11-3|NA|TRBJ2-2|NA
CASSLEGAGELFF
TGTGCCAGCAGCTTAGAGGGGGCCGGGGAGCTGTTTTTT
>TRBV4-3|NA|TRBJ2-7|once
CASRGGEQYF
TGCGCCAGCAGGGGGGGCGAGCAGTACTTC
>TRBV6-5|NA|TRBJ2-2|once
CASARAAGTGELFF
TGTGCCTCCGCCCGAGCGGCGGGCACCGGGGAGCTGTTTTTT
>TRBV27|TRBD2|TRBJ2-6|NA
CASSPPFGGGLSGANVLTF
TGTGCCAGCAGCCCTCCCTTTGGGGGAGGGCTATCTGGGGCCAACGTCCTGACTTTC
>TRBV28|NA|TRBJ2-5|once
CASSSLLRGYQETQYF
TGTGCCAGCAGTTCGCTCTTGCGCGGGTACCAAGAGACCCAGTACTTC
>TRBV28|NA|TRBJ1-2|few
CASSTRSGYTF
TGTGCCAGCAGTACCAGGAGCGGCTACACCTTC
>TRBV5-1|NA|TRBJ2-2|NA
CASSLSLSGELFF
TGCGCCAGCTCCCTGTCCCTATCCGGGGAGCTGTTTTTT
>TRBV5-1|TRBD2|TRBJ2-7|NA
CASSLDYIEASGRKYF
TGCGCCAGCAGCTTGGATTATATAGAGGCTAGCGGGAGGAAGTACTTC
>TRBV6-6|NA|TRBJ2-3|NA
CAGRSSTDTQYF
TGTGCCGGGAGGAGTAGCACAGATACGCAGTATTTT
>TRBV6-1|TRBD1|TRBJ1-4|NA
CASSLQGAGEKLFF
TGTGCCAGCAGTCTACAGGGGGCAGGTGAAAAACTGTTTTTT
>TRBV6-1|NA|TRBJ2-5|few
CASSEGRGRETQYF
TGTGCCAGCAGTGAAGGCCGGGGTCGGGAGACCCAGTACTTC
>TRBV7-2|NA|TRBJ1-3|NA
CASSLALAGGSGNTIYF
TGTGCCAGCAGCTTAGCTCTGGCCGGGGGCTCTGGAAACACCATATATTTT
>TRBV28|TRBD1|TRBJ2-7|NA
CASSPWAGQGAYEQYF
TGTGCCAGCAGCCCCTGGGCTGGACAGGGGGCGTACGAGCAGTACTTC
>TRBV29-1|NA|TRBJ2-7|NA
CSVAFSLSSYEQYF
TGCAGCGTTGCTTTCAGTCTTAGCTCCTACGAGCAGTACTTC
>TRBV7-6|NA|TRBJ2-7|NA
CASSLTLNYEQYF
TGTGCCAGCAGCTTAACACTGAACTACGAGCAGTACTTC
>TRBV7-3|NA|TRBJ2-6|NA
CASSANTGANVLTF
TGTGCCAGCAGCGCCAATACTGGGGCCAACGTCCTGACTTTC
>TRBV7-8|NA|TRBJ2-7|NA
CASSRGPSYEQYF
TGTGCCAGCAGCAGGGGACCTTCCTACGAGCAGTACTTC
>TRBV28|NA|TRBJ1-5|once
CASRQGYNQPQHF
TGTGCCAGCAGACAGGGATACAATCAGCCCCAGCATTTT